This entry describes one T cell receptor beta chain. What it binds is not known. This record belongs to a study of T cell responses to AZD1222 COVID-19 vaccine. TCRdb's table, derived via immunoSEQ multiplex PCR, lists solely in-frame clones and lacks some. Of 250,000 to 300,000 clones listed, about 94% were seen once; the top ten hold roughly 0.51%. It was second doses at about 4 or about 12 weeks that were pooled. V lost 0 bases to trimming and J lost 3 bases; unmatched junction nucleotides: 7. CDR1 is KGHSH, CDR2 LQKENI, per germline. This CDR3 is built from 17 residues. Study-wide results and caveats: At baseline, just a handful of AZD1222 recipients tested seropositive.

This TCR came from an adult who received the AZD1222 COVID-19 vaccine. The V gene is TRBV18, the J gene TRBJ2-1, with TRBD1 identical over 8 bases. Sequenced material: peripheral blood, taken 28 days after the second AZD1222 dose. The chain's CDR3 is CASSPPEGQGGYNEQFF. Here the CDR3 DNA reads TGTGCCAGCTCACCACCGGAAGGACAGGGAGGCTACAATGAGCAGTTCTTC.